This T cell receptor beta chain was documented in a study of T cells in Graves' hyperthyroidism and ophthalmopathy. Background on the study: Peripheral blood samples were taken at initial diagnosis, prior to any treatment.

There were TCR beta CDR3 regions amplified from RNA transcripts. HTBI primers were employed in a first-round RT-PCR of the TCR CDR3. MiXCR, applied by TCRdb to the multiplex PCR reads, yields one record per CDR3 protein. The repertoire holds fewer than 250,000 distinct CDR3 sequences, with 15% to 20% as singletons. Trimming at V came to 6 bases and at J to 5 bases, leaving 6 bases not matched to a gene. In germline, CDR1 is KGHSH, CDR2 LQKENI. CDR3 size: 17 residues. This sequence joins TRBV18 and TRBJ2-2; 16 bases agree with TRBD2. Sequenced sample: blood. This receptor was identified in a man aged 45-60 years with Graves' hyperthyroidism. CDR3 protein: CASSSGLAGGATGELFF. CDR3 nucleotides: TGTGCCAGCTCGTCGGGACTAGCGGGAGGGGCTACCGGGGAGCTGTTTTTT.